This T cell receptor (beta chain) was documented in a study of blood T cell repertoires in COVID-19. Clinical history reported by participants formed the basis on which cohorts were assigned. All recovered Cohort 3 donors got two negative PCRs, got clearance, or saw symptom resolution. Repertoires were generated with immunoSEQ multiplex PCR, while TCRdb's copy carries only in-frame clones and drops some. The sample has 250,000 to 400,000 clones, approximately 89% seen once. This clone was seen once. The CDR3 covers 16 residues. V lost 2 bases to trimming and J lost 2 bases; unmatched junction nucleotides: 6. Germline V gives CDR1 LGHDT, CDR2 YNNKEL (reference sequence).

The TCR originated in a woman aged 25-40 years who had recovered from COVID-19. Specimen: PBMCs or T cells enriched from blood (not recorded which). The genes are TRBV3-1 (or the pseudogene TRBV3-2) and TRBJ2-7; TRBD2 aligns across 10 bases. CDR3 region: CASSQRGLAGAYEQYF. The CDR3 DNA reads TGTGCCAGCAGCCAAAGGGGGCTAGCGGGGGCCTACGAGCAGTACTTC.